The 18 T cell receptor beta chains reported below all come from one sample, sequenced in a study of beta chain features in type 1 diabetes. The isolated RNA, all of it, was reverse transcribed, so expressed TCRB transcripts were what got sequenced. The repertoire was sequenced with immunoSEQ multiplex PCR; TCRdb's copy has only in-frame clones and lacks some. The data contain 300,000 to 450,000 clones, around an eighth of them singletons. The source material was naive CD4+ T cells from blood. These receptors all come from a man aged 18 to 30 in good health.

The chain has TRBV6-6 and TRBJ2-2, with D maybe TRBD1 (6 bases). The CDR3 has 16 amino acids. CDR1 is MNHNY and CDR2 is SVGAGI in the germline V gene (reference sequence). With 3 bases removed from V and 5 bases from J, the gap between germline ends came to 16 bases. CDR3 DNA: TGTGCCAGCAGTTATGGTTTCCAGGGGCAAACCGGGGAGCTGTTTTTT. This translates into CASSYGFQGQTGELFF.

The chain links TRBV19 to TRBJ2-7; 7 bases agree with TRBD1. The CDR3 loop spans 14 amino acids. With V trimmed by 6 bases and J by 2 bases, 7 bases remained unmatched. Germline loops: CDR1 LNHDA, CDR2 SQIVND (reference sequence). The CDR3 DNA reads as TGTGCCAGTAGACCGGGACAGCCTACCTACGAGCAGTACTTC. Residues: CASRPGQPTYEQYF.

The chain joins TRBV23-1 to TRBJ2-7; no reliable D call. TRBV23-1 is assigned to the ORF class and has an uncertain function. This CDR3 is built from 14 residues. The ends were cut back, 0 bases at V and 0 bases at J, with 6 bases in the middle. The CDR3 DNA is TGCGCCAGCAGTCAATCGAGGCACTCCTACGAGCAGTACTTC. Its protein is CASSQSRHSYEQYF.

This clone was seen more than once but under ten times. The chain links TRBV27 to TRBJ2-5, with D perhaps matching TRBD1 (6 bases). The CDR3 length is 14 residues. CDR1 is MNHEY and CDR2 is SMNVEV in the germline V gene (reference sequence). Deletions cut 6 bases from V and 3 bases from J, with 14 bases between. The CDR3 coding sequence is TGTGCCAGCAGGGTACAGGGACGGGAAGAGACCCAGTACTTC. Encoded protein: CASRVQGREETQYF.

The rearrangement uses TRBV29-1 and TRBJ2-2; TRBD2 agrees at 11 bases. There are 15 residues in the CDR3. V shed 6 bases, J shed 7 bases, and the junction held 10 bases outside the gene matches. CDR1 and CDR2 (germline): SQVTM, ANQGSEA. This chain's CDR3 is CSVGTRLAGHGELFF. The CDR3 nucleotides are TGCAGCGTGGGCACCAGACTAGCGGGACACGGGGAGCTGTTTTTT.

The rearrangement uses TRBV19 and TRBJ2-1, with 14 nucleotides matching TRBD2. The V segment lost 7 bases and the J segment 7 bases; nucleotides outside the gene matches: 9. CDR3 length: 16 residues. Germline V lookup: CDR1 LNHDA, CDR2 SQIVND (reference sequence). Here the CDR3 DNA reads TGTGCCAGTACTCAATGGGGGACTAGCGGGGGTAATGAGCAGTTCTTC. Amino acids: CASTQWGTSGGNEQFF.

This clone has only a few counts. This chain joins TRBV13 and TRBJ2-3; the match to TRBD2 covers 7 bases. Germline CDR1 and CDR2: PRHDT and FYEKMQ (reference sequence). The CDR3 is 15 residues long. The J segment lost 6 bases and the V segment lost 1 base, leaving 7 bases of the junction unmatched. CDR3 coding DNA: TGTGCCAGCAGCTTAGAATGGCGGGGGACGGATACGCAGTATTTT. Its protein is CASSLEWRGTDTQYF.

DNA of the CDR3: TGTGCCAGCAGCCAAGGGCGGTGGGCTGAAGCTTTCTTT. Translated: CASSQGRWAEAFF. The V gene is TRBV4-2, the J gene TRBJ1-1; no firm D call. This CDR3 contains 13 residues. Trimming pared 1 base from V and 6 bases from J, leaving 9 bases between. Germline CDR1 LGHNA, CDR2 YNFKEQ.

The V and J genes are TRBV29-1 and TRBJ1-1; no reliable D call. Germline CDR1 reads SQVTM; CDR2 reads ANQGSEA. The CDR3 is 12 residues long. V lost 0 bases, J lost 6 bases, and 8 bases lay in between. In nucleotides, the CDR3 is TGCAGCGTTGAAGACGTGGCGGCTGAAGCTTTCTTT. This gives the protein CSVEDVAAEAFF.

This clone was seen a handful of times. The chain recombines TRBV6-5 with TRBJ2-7, with 8 nucleotides matching TRBD1. The CDR3 has 12 residues. The V gene's germline CDR1 is MNHEY and CDR2 SVGAGI. After removal of 6 bases from V and 6 bases from J, the junction contained 4 bases not matched to a gene. The CDR3 sequence: CASSQGAAEQYF. The CDR3 DNA sequence: TGTGCCAGCAGCCAGGGGGCTGCCGAGCAGTACTTC.

The chain links TRBV7-9 to TRBJ1-1, with no clear D. The CDR3 extends over 14 amino acids. Germline V gene sequence: CDR1 SEHNR, CDR2 FQNEAQ (reference sequence). Trimming removed 7 bases from V and 3 bases from J, with 15 bases in between. In DNA, the CDR3 is TGTGCCAGCACCATCCTAGGAGAGGACACTGAAGCTTTCTTT. Translating it yields CASTILGEDTEAFF.

The J gene is TRBJ2-7, the V gene TRBV29-1; D unresolved. Germline loops: CDR1 SQVTM, CDR2 ANQGSEA. Trimming took off 7 bases at V and 0 bases at J, with 19 bases between the two ends. The CDR3 consists of 15 residues. CDR3 nucleotides: TGCAGCGCCCAGGTCGCGACGGTGAGCTCCTACGAGCAGTACTTC. Amino acid sequence: CSAQVATVSSYEQYF.

This clone was counted a few times. The chain joins TRBV9 to TRBJ1-4, with TRBD1 matching over 10 bases. Per the germline V gene, CDR1 is SGDLS and CDR2 is YYNGEE. The CDR3 is made up of 15 amino acids. V trimming: 2 bases; J trimming: 8 bases; junction bases outside the gene matches: 6. The CDR3 reads CASSVDRGYGEKLFF. The CDR3 DNA sequence: TGTGCCAGCAGCGTGGACAGGGGGTATGGGGAAAAACTGTTTTTT.

The chain is built from TRBV4-1 and TRBJ2-5; 11 bases align to TRBD2. Germline trimming cut 4 bases from V and 4 bases from J; bases unmatched to any gene: 2. The CDR3 loop spans 14 amino acids. The germline gives CDR1 MGHRA, CDR2 YSYEKL. The CDR3 protein is CASSLAGGRETQYF. The CDR3, as DNA: TGCGCCAGCAGCCTAGCGGGGGGGAGAGAGACCCAGTACTTC.

The chain couples TRBV2 to TRBJ2-5, with 9 bases matching TRBD1. V trimming: 6 bases; J trimming: 0 bases; junction bases outside the gene matches: 5. Germline V lookup: CDR1 SNHLY, CDR2 FYNNEI. The CDR3 runs 15 residues. The CDR3 reads CASRPGTGYQETQYF. The CDR3 nucleotides read TGTGCCAGCAGGCCCGGGACAGGGTACCAAGAGACCCAGTACTTC.

This clone was recorded a few times. V gene TRBV6-5 combines with J gene TRBJ2-3, with a possible D match to TRBD1 (5 bases). Trimming removed 5 bases from V and 1 base from J, with 13 bases in between. The CDR3 is made up of 15 amino acids. Germline-derived CDR1 and CDR2 are MNHEY and SVGAGI. The CDR3 loop reads CASSRNRGGTDTQYF. For the CDR3, the DNA is TGTGCCAGCAGTAGAAATAGGGGTGGCACAGATACGCAGTATTTT.

This chain joins TRBV5-1 and TRBJ2-7, with 10 bases fitting TRBD1. After removal of 3 bases from V and 4 bases from J, the junction contained 7 bases not matched to a gene. The CDR3 is 15 residues long. CDR1 is SGHRS, CDR2 YFSETQ, per germline. CDR3 residues: CASSYTGTGAYEQYF. The CDR3 nucleotides are TGCGCCAGCAGCTATACCGGGACAGGGGCTTACGAGCAGTACTTC. The full variable domain, with the rest looked up from reference TRBV5-1 and TRBJ2-7, is KAGVTQTPRYLIKTRGQQVTLSCSPISGHRSVSWYQQTPGQGLQFLFEYFSETQRNKGNFPGRFSGRQFSNSRSEMNVSTLELGDSALYLCASSYTGTGAYEQYFGPGTRLTVT.

The V and J genes are TRBV4-2 and TRBJ2-2, with D possibly being TRBD1 (6 bases). V lost 2 bases and J lost 3, with 13 bases in between. This CDR3 has 16 amino acids. Germline V lookup: CDR1 LGHNA, CDR2 YNFKEQ. CDR3 nucleotides: TGTGCCAGCAGCCAACTAACAGGGTTTGACACCGGGGAGCTGTTTTTT. Amino acid sequence: CASSQLTGFDTGELFF.